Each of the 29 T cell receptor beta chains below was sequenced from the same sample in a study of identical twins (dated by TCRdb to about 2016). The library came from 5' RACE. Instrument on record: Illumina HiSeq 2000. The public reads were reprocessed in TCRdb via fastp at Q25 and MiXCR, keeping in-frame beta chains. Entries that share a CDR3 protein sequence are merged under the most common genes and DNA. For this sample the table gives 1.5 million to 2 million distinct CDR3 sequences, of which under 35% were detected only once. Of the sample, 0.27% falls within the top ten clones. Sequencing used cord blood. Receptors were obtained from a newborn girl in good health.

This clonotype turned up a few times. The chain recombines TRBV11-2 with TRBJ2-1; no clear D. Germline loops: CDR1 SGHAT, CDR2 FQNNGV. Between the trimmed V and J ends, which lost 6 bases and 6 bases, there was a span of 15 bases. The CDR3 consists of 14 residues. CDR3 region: CASSPRMSLNEQFF. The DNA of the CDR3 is TGTGCCAGCAGTCCCAGGATGTCCCTCAATGAGCAGTTCTTC.

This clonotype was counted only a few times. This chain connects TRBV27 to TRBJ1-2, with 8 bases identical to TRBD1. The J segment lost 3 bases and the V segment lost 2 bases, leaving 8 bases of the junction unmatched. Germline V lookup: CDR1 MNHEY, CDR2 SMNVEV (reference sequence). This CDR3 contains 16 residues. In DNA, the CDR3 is TGTGCCAGCAGTTTACGTAGAGACAGGGGATACTATGGCTACACCTTC. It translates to CASSLRRDRGYYGYTF.

The CDR3 loop reads CASNATGNEQFF. CDR3 nucleotides: TGTGCCAGCAACGCGACAGGGAATGAGCAGTTCTTC. The rearrangement links TRBV21-1 to TRBJ2-1; TRBD1 was called by the table and not checked on the DNA. TRBV21-1 is a pseudogene segment. The CDR3 covers 12 residues.

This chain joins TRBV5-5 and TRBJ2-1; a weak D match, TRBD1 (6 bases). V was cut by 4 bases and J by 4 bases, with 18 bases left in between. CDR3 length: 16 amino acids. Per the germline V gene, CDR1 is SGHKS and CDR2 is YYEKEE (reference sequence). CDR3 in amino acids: CASSPHDRPSYNEQFF. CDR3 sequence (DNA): TGTGCCAGCAGCCCACACGACAGGCCGTCTTACAATGAGCAGTTCTTC.

The CDR3 loop is CASSKLQREQYF. DNA of the CDR3: TGTGCCAGCAGTAAATTACAGCGCGAGCAGTACTTC. The chain is built from TRBV7-9 and TRBJ2-5; D not certain. The DNA end lines up better with TRBJ2-7; the J call may be wrong. Germline V gene lookup returns CDR1 SEHNR and CDR2 FQNEAQ (reference sequence). The CDR3 spans 12 residues.

DNA of the CDR3: TGCGCCAGCAGCTTGGATAACAGGGGGTCGGGCACAGATACGCAGTATTTT. Its translation is CASSLDNRGSGTDTQYF. This rearrangement joins TRBV5-1 to TRBJ2-3; 8 bases are shared with TRBD1. Germline assignment: CDR1 SGHRS and CDR2 YFSETQ. The CDR3 is made up of 17 amino acids. Germline trimming cut 0 bases from V and 1 base from J; bases unmatched to any gene: 7.

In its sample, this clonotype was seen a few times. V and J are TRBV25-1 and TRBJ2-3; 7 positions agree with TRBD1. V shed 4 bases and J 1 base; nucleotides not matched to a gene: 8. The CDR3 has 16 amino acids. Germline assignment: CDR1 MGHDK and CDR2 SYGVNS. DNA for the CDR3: TGTGCCAGCAGTGGGGAGACAGGGACCCGCACAGATACGCAGTATTTT. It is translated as CASSGETGTRTDTQYF.

The CDR3 nucleotides read TGCAGCGTTGCCTACTTCACGTGGTGGGGGCTTCATGGCTACACCTTC. This codes for CSVAYFTWWGLHGYTF. The rearrangement joins TRBV29-1 to TRBJ1-2; D is possibly TRBD1 (6 bases). Trimming took 4 bases from V and 6 from J, leaving 24 bases between them. CDR3 length equals 16 residues. Germline lookup yields CDR1 SQVTM and CDR2 ANQGSEA.

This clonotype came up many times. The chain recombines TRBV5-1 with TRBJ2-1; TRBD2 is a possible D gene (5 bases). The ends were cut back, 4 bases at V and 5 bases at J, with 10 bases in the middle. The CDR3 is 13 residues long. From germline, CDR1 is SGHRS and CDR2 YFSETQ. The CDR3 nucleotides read TGCGCCAGCAGCGGTTTAGCGCACAATGAGCAGTTCTTC. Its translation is CASSGLAHNEQFF.

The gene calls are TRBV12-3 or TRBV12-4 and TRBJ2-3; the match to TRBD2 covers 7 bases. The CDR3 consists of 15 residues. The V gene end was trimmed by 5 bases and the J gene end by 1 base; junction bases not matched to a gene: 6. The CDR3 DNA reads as TGTGCCAGCAGTCCGGAGCGGGGACGCACAGATACGCAGTATTTT. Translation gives CASSPERGRTDTQYF.

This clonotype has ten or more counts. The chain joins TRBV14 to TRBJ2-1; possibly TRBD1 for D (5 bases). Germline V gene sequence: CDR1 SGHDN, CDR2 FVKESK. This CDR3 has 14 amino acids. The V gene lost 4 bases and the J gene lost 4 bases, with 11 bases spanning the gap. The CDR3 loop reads CASSPQGEYNEQFF. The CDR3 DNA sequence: TGTGCCAGCAGCCCTCAGGGTGAATACAATGAGCAGTTCTTC.

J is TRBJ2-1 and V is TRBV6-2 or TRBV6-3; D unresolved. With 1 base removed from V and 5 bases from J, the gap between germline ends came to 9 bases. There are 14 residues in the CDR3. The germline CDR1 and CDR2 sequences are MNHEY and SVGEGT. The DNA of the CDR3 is TGTGCCAGCAGTTACTTGACCATAAACAATGAGCAGTTCTTC. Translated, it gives CASSYLTINNEQFF.

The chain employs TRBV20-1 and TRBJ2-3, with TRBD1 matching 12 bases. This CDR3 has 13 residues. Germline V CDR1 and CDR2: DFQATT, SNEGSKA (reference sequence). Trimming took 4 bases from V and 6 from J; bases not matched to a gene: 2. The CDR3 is CSATGTGGDTQYF. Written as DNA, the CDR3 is TGCAGTGCTACCGGGACAGGGGGCGATACGCAGTATTTT.

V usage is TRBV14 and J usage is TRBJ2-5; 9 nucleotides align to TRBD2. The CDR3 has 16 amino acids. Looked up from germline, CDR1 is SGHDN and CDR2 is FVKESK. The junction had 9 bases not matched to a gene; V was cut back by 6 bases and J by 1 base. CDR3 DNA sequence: TGTGCCAGCAGGCCGTGGCGGGAGGGGATCCAAGAGACCCAGTACTTC. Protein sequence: CASRPWREGIQETQYF.

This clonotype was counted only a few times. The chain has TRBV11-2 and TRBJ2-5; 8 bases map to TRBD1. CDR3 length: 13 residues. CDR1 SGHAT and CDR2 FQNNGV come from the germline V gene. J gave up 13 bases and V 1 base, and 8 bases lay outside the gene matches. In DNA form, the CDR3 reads TGTGCCAGCAGCTTAGGACTACAGGGGGAATGGTACTTC. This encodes CASSLGLQGEWYF.

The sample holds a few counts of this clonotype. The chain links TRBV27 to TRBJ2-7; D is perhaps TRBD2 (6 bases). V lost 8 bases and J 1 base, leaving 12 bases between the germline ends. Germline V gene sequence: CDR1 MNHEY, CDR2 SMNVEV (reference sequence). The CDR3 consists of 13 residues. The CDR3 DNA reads TGTGCCAGCGGGCAGGAGGGATCCTACGAGCAGTACTTC. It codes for CASGQEGSYEQYF.

CDR3 amino acids: CASSVASGTSGGETQYF. DNA of the CDR3: TGTGCCAGCAGCGTAGCTTCCGGGACTAGCGGGGGAGAGACCCAGTACTTC. The chain uses TRBV9 and TRBJ2-5; the match to TRBD2 covers 14 bases. Germline CDR1 and CDR2: SGDLS and YYNGEE. This CDR3 has 17 amino acids. The trim removed 0 bases at V and 4 bases at J, leaving 5 bases unmatched.

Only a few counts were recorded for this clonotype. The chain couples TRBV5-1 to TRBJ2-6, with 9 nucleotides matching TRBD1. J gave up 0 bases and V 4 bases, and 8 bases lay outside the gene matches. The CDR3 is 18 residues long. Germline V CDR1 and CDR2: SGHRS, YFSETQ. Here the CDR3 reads CASSVPGQGVSGANVLTF. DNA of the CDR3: TGCGCCAGCAGCGTGCCGGGACAGGGAGTCTCTGGGGCCAACGTCCTGACTTTC.

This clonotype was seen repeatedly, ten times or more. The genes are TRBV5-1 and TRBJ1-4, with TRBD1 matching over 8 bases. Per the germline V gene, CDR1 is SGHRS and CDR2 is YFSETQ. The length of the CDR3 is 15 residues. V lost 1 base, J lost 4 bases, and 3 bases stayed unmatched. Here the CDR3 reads CASSLTGQGNEKLFF. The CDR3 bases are TGCGCCAGCAGCTTGACCGGACAGGGTAATGAAAAACTGTTTTTT.

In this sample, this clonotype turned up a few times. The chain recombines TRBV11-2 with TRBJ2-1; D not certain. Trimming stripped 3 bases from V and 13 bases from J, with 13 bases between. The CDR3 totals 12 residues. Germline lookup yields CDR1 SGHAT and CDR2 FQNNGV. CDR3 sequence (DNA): TGTGCCAGCAGCTTCAGTGAGGACCTTCAGTTCTTC. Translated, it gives CASSFSEDLQFF.

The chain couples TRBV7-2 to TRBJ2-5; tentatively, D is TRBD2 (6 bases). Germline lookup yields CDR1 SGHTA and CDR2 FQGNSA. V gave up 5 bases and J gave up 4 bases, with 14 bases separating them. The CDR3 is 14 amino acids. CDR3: CASSMRTTAETQYF. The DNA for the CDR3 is TGTGCCAGCAGCATGAGGACTACCGCAGAGACCCAGTACTTC.

DNA of the CDR3: TGTGCCAGCAGCTTATTCCCTCAGGTTGGAGCGAATGAGCAGTTCTTC. Translated, it gives CASSLFPQVGANEQFF. This rearrangement joins TRBV7-9 to TRBJ2-1, with D unclear. This CDR3 region has 16 residues. V lost 2 bases to trimming and J lost 7 bases, with 18 bases between them. Germline V gene sequence: CDR1 SEHNR, CDR2 FQNEAQ (reference sequence).

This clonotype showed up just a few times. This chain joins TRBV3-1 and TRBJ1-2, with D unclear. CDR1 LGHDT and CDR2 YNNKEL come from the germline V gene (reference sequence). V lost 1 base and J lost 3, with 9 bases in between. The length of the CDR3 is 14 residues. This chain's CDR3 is CASSQGRIDYGYTF. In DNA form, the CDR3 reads TGTGCCAGCAGCCAAGGACGGATTGACTATGGCTACACCTTC.

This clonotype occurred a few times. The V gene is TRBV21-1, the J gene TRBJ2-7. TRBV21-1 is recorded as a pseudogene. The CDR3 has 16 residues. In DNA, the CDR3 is TGTGCCAGCAGCAAAGATCCAAGAGTATGGTCCTACGAGCAGTACTTC. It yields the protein CASSKDPRVWSYEQYF.

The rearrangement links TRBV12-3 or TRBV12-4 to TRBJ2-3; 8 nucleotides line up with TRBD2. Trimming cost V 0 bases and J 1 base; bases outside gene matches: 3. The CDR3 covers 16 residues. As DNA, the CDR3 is TGTGCCAGCAGTTTAGCCGGGCGGGGGGGCACAGATACGCAGTATTTT. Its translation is CASSLAGRGGTDTQYF.

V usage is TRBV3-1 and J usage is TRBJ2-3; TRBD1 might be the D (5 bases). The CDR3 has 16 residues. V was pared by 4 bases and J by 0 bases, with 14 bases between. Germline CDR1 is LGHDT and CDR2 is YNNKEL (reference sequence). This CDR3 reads CASSPPGHRSTDTQYF. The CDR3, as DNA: TGTGCCAGCAGCCCGCCCGGACACCGTAGCACAGATACGCAGTATTTT.

This CDR3 reads CASRPTSGGHNEQYF. The CDR3 bases are TGTGCCAGCAGGCCCACTAGCGGGGGGCACAATGAGCAGTACTTC. The chain combines TRBV2 with TRBJ2-5, with 12 nucleotides matching TRBD2. The CDR3 extends over 15 amino acids. V lost 6 bases, J lost 11 bases, and 13 bases stayed unmatched. Germline CDR1 is SNHLY and CDR2 is FYNNEI.

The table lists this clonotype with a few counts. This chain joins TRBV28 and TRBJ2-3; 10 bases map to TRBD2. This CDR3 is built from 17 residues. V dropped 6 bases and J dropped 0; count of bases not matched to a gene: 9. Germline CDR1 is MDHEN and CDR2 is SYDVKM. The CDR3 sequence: CASRFTLAGVSTDTQYF. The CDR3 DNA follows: TGTGCCAGCAGATTCACCCTAGCGGGGGTTAGCACAGATACGCAGTATTTT.

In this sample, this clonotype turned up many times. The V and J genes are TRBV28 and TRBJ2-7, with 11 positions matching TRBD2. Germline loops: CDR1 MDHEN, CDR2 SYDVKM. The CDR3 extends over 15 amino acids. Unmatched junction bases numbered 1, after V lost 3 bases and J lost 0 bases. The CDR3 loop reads CASSFGLAGSYEQYF. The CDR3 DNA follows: TGTGCCAGCAGTTTCGGACTAGCGGGCTCCTACGAGCAGTACTTC.